This entry describes one TCR beta chain. This sample stems from a study of T cell responses to AZD1222 COVID-19 vaccine. Clones were sequenced by immunoSEQ multiplex PCR, and TCRdb holds only the in-frame ones, with some missing. Of around 150,000 clones listed, roughly 82% are singletons. The receptor's source is an adult in good health. The sequences come from peripheral blood, collected on day 0 of AZD1222 vaccination.

The CDR3 region has the DNA TGTGCCTGCACCTCGGGGGGGTGGAGTAGAGACACTGAAGCTTTCTTT. This sequence encodes CACTSGGWSRDTEAFF. The chain recombines TRBV30 with TRBJ1-1, with D possibly TRBD1 on 5 matching bases. The CDR3 consists of 16 residues. V shed 6 bases and J shed 3 bases, with 23 bases lying between them. The germline gives CDR1 GTSNPN, CDR2 SVGIG (reference sequence).